A single sample gave rise to the 29 T cell receptor beta chains below, sequenced in a study of regulatory T cells in long-lasting Graves disease (dated by TCRdb to the early 2020s). Libraries were made using multiplex PCR. The listed sequencing device is Illumina HiSeq 4000. TCR beta libraries were built with iRepertoire HTBI primers and Arm-PCR amplification of CDR3 regions. TCRdb reprocessing: public reads trimmed at Q25 with fastp, clones called with MiXCR, in-frame beta chains kept. Rows matching on CDR3 protein sequence are summarized as one entry with the most common DNA and genes. The sample table holds hundreds of thousands of distinct CDR3 sequences, of which about 16% were seen once. The biggest ten clones account for more than 10% of the sample. Taken with the paper, the label for time point translates to: newly diagnosed GD, antithyroid drugs for less than 3 months. For both TCR sequencing and RNA sequencing, RNA was extracted from PBMCs in TRIzol.

The same sample was also used in a study of T cells in Graves' hyperthyroidism and ophthalmopathy.

Here the sequenced sample was peripheral blood mononuclear cells (PBMCs), taken at new diagnosis, from a patient treated with antithyroid drugs. Receptors were obtained from a man aged 18-30 years with Graves disease. Donor details come from another sample of the same person, matched by shared clones.

This clonotype was counted many times. The DNA of the CDR3 is TGTGCCGGTCGAGCGGGAGGAAGGAATGAGCAGTTCTTC. Protein product: CAGRAGGRNEQFF. V and J are TRBV30 and TRBJ2-1; 9 bases align to TRBD2. The J segment lost 7 bases and the V segment lost 8 bases, leaving 9 bases of the junction unmatched. This CDR3 is built from 13 residues. Germline V lookup: CDR1 GTSNPN, CDR2 SVGIG (reference sequence).

Ten or more counts support this clonotype. This chain uses TRBV20-1 with TRBJ1-5, with D tentatively TRBD1 (5 bases). CDR1 is DFQATT and CDR2 is SNEGSKA in the germline V gene (reference sequence). The CDR3 runs to 14 residues. Deletions cut 3 bases from V and 5 bases from J, with 14 bases between. The CDR3: CSASGQGSHQPQHF. The CDR3 DNA reads TGCAGTGCTAGTGGGCAGGGAAGTCATCAGCCCCAGCATTTT.

The chain joins TRBV4-1 to TRBJ2-7; no clear D gene. The germline gives CDR1 MGHRA, CDR2 YSYEKL. Trimming took off 0 bases at V and 0 bases at J, with 9 bases between the two ends. CDR3 size: 15 residues. This chain's CDR3 is CASSQEEASSYEQYF. CDR3 DNA: TGCGCCAGCAGCCAAGAAGAGGCCAGCTCCTACGAGCAGTACTTC.

There are a few counts of this clonotype. This chain links TRBV6-5 with TRBJ2-5; D is unclear. Trimming stripped 2 bases from V and 4 bases from J, with 11 bases between. This CDR3 is built from 14 residues. In germline, CDR1 is MNHEY, CDR2 SVGAGI. CDR3 sequence reads: CASSYQESAETQYF. The CDR3 coding sequence is TGTGCCAGCAGTTACCAGGAATCAGCAGAGACCCAGTACTTC.

The chain has TRBV7-9 and TRBJ1-1; no clear D. CDR3 length equals 15 residues. The germline V gene has CDR1 SEHNR and CDR2 FQNEAQ (reference sequence). V was cut by 3 bases and J by 0 bases, with 11 bases left in between. CDR3 sequence (DNA): TGTGCCAGCAGCTTGTCGGAGGGCTTGAACACTGAAGCTTTCTTT. Translated: CASSLSEGLNTEAFF.

At least ten counts were recorded for this clonotype. The rearrangement links TRBV20-1 to TRBJ2-1; no firm D call. The ends were cut back, 6 bases at V and 6 bases at J, with 9 bases in the middle. The CDR3 runs 11 residues. Looked up from germline, CDR1 is DFQATT and CDR2 is SNEGSKA (reference sequence). The CDR3 region has the DNA TGCAGTGCCCAGACTCGCAATGAGCAGTTCTTC. Its protein product is CSAQTRNEQFF.

A few counts support this clonotype. V and J are TRBV11-2 and TRBJ1-3; D gene ambiguous. Trimming stripped 10 bases from V and 0 bases from J, with 10 bases between. This CDR3 region has 13 residues. Germline V gene data show CDR1 as SGHAT and CDR2 as FQNNGV. The CDR3 DNA sequence: TGTGCCACCAGGATAATCTCTGGAAACACCATATATTTT. Its translation: CATRIISGNTIYF.

This clonotype was observed at least ten times. The chain combines TRBV28 with TRBJ1-5; unclear D gene. CDR3 length: 15 residues. Germline lookup yields CDR1 MDHEN and CDR2 SYDVKM. Between the trimmed V and J ends, which lost 6 bases and 7 bases, there was a span of 19 bases. CDR3 bases: TGTGCCAGCAGATCCTCGAGGGCTTTGGGCCAGCCCCAGCATTTT. This codes for CASRSSRALGQPQHF.

The table lists this clonotype with many counts. The chain carries TRBV15 and TRBJ1-2; 9 positions agree with TRBD1. Germline V CDR1 and CDR2: LNHNV, YYDKDF (reference sequence). CDR3 length equals 19 residues. The V gene end was trimmed by 7 bases and the J gene end by 6 bases; junction bases not matched to a gene: 24. As DNA, the CDR3 is TGTGCCACCACCCCGAAGCTAGGAATCCCGGGACAGGGAGAGGATGGCTACACCTTC. Its translation is CATTPKLGIPGQGEDGYTF.

On this clonotype: It may be a read error: a sequence one base away is much more abundant. The chain has TRBV6-1 and TRBJ1-1, with D unresolved. Between the trimmed V and J ends, which lost 7 bases and 4 bases, there was a span of 13 bases. Germline values: CDR1 MNHNS, CDR2 SASEGT. This CDR3 contains 13 residues. For the CDR3, the DNA is TGTGCCAGCATTCGAAAGTCTCCCACTGAAGCTTTCTTT. Translated, it gives CASIRKSPTEAFF.

This clonotype was observed at least ten times. This chain uses TRBV12-3 or TRBV12-4 with TRBJ2-5; 7 bases fit TRBD2. The CDR3 is made up of 15 amino acids. The J segment lost 4 bases and the V segment lost 2 bases, leaving 7 bases of the junction unmatched. CDR3 amino acids: CASSLLAEAIETQYF. CDR3 DNA sequence: TGTGCCAGCAGTTTACTAGCGGAGGCGATAGAGACCCAGTACTTC.

This clonotype has a count of ten or more. The chain joins TRBV7-2 to TRBJ2-1; maybe TRBD1 (5 bases). The germline V and J ends were trimmed by 5 bases and 12 bases, with 20 bases remaining between them. The germline CDR1 and CDR2 sequences are SGHTA and FQGNSA. The CDR3 extends over 14 amino acids. CDR3 in amino acids: CASSPWTPTIGQFF. CDR3 in DNA: TGTGCCAGCAGCCCGTGGACACCCACGATCGGGCAGTTCTTC.

This clonotype was observed a handful of times. The chain recombines TRBV6-1 with TRBJ1-3, with unresolved D. Trimming removed 2 bases at V and 0 bases at J, with 5 bases between. In germline, CDR1 is MNHNS, CDR2 SASEGT. CDR3 size: 14 residues. The DNA for the CDR3 is TGTGCCAGCAGTGAAATGTCCTCTGGAAACACCATATATTTT. This codes for CASSEMSSGNTIYF.

Of note for this clonotype: This may be a read error: a much more frequent sequence differs by one nucleotide. This chain uses TRBV30 with TRBJ2-1, with D maybe TRBD2 (5 bases). Germline lookup yields CDR1 GTSNPN and CDR2 SVGIG (reference sequence). The CDR3 consists of 13 residues. Trimming took off 4 bases at V and 10 bases at J, with 17 bases between the two ends. CDR3 protein: CAWTKLDTYEQFF. The CDR3 nucleotides are TGTGCCTGGACCAAACTAGACACCTACGAGCAGTTCTTC.

This clonotype was seen more than once but under ten times. V is TRBV6-5 and J is TRBJ1-4; TRBD1 might be the D (6 bases). This CDR3 spans 14 amino acids. V lost 2 bases, J lost 6 bases, and 10 bases lay in between. The V gene's germline CDR1 is MNHEY and CDR2 SVGAGI. This chain's CDR3 is CASSYEGGHEKLFF. The CDR3 DNA reads as TGTGCCAGCAGTTACGAGGGGGGCCATGAAAAACTGTTTTTT.

The table lists this clonotype with a few counts. This rearrangement joins TRBV6-2 or TRBV6-3 to TRBJ2-3; 14 positions agree with TRBD2. Trimming took 6 bases from V and 0 from J; bases not matched to a gene: 17. Germline lookup yields CDR1 MNHEY and CDR2 SVGEGT. CDR3 length: 21 amino acids. CDR3 bases: TGTGCCAGCAGGAATCTTCGACTAGCGGGAGGGAAAACAACTAGCACAGATACGCAGTATTTT. Its protein is CASRNLRLAGGKTTSTDTQYF.

This clonotype showed up many times. The J gene is TRBJ2-3, the V gene TRBV11-2, with 12 bases matching TRBD2. Germline V gene data show CDR1 as SGHAT and CDR2 as FQNNGV. The junction had 5 bases not matched to a gene; V was cut back by 4 bases and J by 0 bases. The CDR3 spans 17 residues. DNA for the CDR3: TGTGCCAGCAGCTCCTACGGGACTAGCGGGAGCACAGATACGCAGTATTTT. Its protein is CASSSYGTSGSTDTQYF.

In this sample, this clonotype turned up a few times. This chain joins TRBV9 and TRBJ2-2; 8 positions agree with TRBD2. The germline CDR1 and CDR2 sequences are SGDLS and YYNGEE. Losses at the gene ends were 4 bases for V and 3 bases for J; bases not matched to a gene: 11. This CDR3 spans 17 amino acids. The CDR3 reads CASSPREGRKDTGELFF. The CDR3, as DNA: TGTGCCAGCAGCCCCCGGGAGGGGAGGAAGGACACCGGGGAGCTGTTTTTT.

This clonotype was seen ten or more times. The chain combines TRBV6-2 or TRBV6-3 with TRBJ2-5; D is tentatively TRBD1 or TRBD2 (5 bases each). The germline CDR1 and CDR2 sequences are MNHEY and SVGEGT. This CDR3 is 12 amino acids long. The V gene lost 6 bases and the J gene lost 5 bases, with 10 bases spanning the gap. The CDR3: CASRGVGETQYF. DNA for the CDR3: TGTGCCAGCAGGGGGGTTGGGGAGACCCAGTACTTC.

This clonotype appeared many times. The chain recombines TRBV5-1 with TRBJ2-7, with 12 bases matching TRBD2. V trimming: 6 bases; J trimming: 7 bases; junction bases outside the gene matches: 8. CDR3 length equals 14 residues. Germline V gives CDR1 SGHRS, CDR2 YFSETQ. CDR3 in DNA: TGCGCCAGCACCTTCGGACTAGCGGGAACTGAGCAGTACTTC. Translating it yields CASTFGLAGTEQYF.

At least ten counts were recorded for this clonotype. J is TRBJ2-3 and V is TRBV18, with 8 bases aligning to TRBD2. Per the germline V gene, CDR1 is KGHSH and CDR2 is LQKENI. The CDR3 spans 14 residues. The V gene end was trimmed by 1 base and the J gene end by 5 bases; junction bases not matched to a gene: 2. CDR3 region: CASSPRAGGDTQYF. The CDR3, as DNA: TGTGCCAGCTCACCACGGGCGGGAGGAGATACGCAGTATTTT.

This clonotype was detected many times. The CDR3 DNA reads TGTGCCAGCAGTTTCAGGAGGTGGTACCAGAACACTGAAGCTTTCTTT. As protein: CASSFRRWYQNTEAFF. The gene calls are TRBV28 and TRBJ1-1; no firm D call. Trimming pared 3 bases from V and 1 base from J, leaving 15 bases between. The CDR3 contains 16 residues. CDR1 MDHEN and CDR2 SYDVKM come from the germline V gene.

This clonotype has ten or more counts. The rearrangement joins TRBV3-1 to TRBJ2-7; D not resolved. CDR1 and CDR2 (germline): LGHDT, YNNKEL (reference sequence). The V gene lost 1 base and the J gene lost 2 bases, with 9 bases spanning the gap. The CDR3 covers 14 residues. The CDR3 loop is CASSQVQRTYEQYF. In DNA, the CDR3 is TGTGCCAGCAGCCAAGTCCAGAGGACCTACGAGCAGTACTTC.

There are a few counts of this clonotype. An end of the junction does not agree with germline; a read error may underlie this. V is TRBV6-2 or TRBV6-3 and J is TRBJ2-7; 7 bases map to TRBD2. The CDR3 contains 14 residues. Germline V lookup: CDR1 MNHEY, CDR2 SVGEGT. DNA for the CDR3: TGTGCCAGCAGGAGAGCGGGATCTTCCTCCGAGCAGTACTTC. It is translated as CASRRAGSSSEQYF.

The table lists this clonotype with a few counts. The chain combines TRBV30 with TRBJ2-2; 7 positions match TRBD1. The CDR3 runs to 14 residues. CDR1 and CDR2 from the germline V gene are GTSNPN and SVGIG (reference sequence). Trimming removed 3 bases from V and 4 bases from J; junction bases left unmatched: 5. The CDR3 nucleotides read TGTGCCTGGAGATCCGGACAGGCCACCGGGGAGCTGTTTTTT. Its protein is CAWRSGQATGELFF. The full variable domain, with the rest looked up from reference TRBV30 and TRBJ2-2, is SQTIHQWPATLVQPVGSPLSLECTVEGTSNPNLYWYRQAAGRGLQLLFYSVGIGQISSEVPQNLSASRPQDRQFILSSKKLLLSDSGFYLCAWRSGQATGELFFGEGSRLTVL.

V gene TRBV3-1 combines with J gene TRBJ1-1; the match to TRBD1 covers 7 bases. CDR1 and CDR2 (germline): LGHDT, YNNKEL (reference sequence). The CDR3 runs to 12 residues. Trimming removed 2 bases from V and 8 bases from J; junction bases left unmatched: 2. This chain's CDR3 is CASSQLDREAFF. In nucleotides, the CDR3 is TGTGCCAGCAGCCAATTGGACAGGGAAGCTTTCTTT.

V usage is TRBV19 and J usage is TRBJ2-2; 9 bases match TRBD1. The germline V gene encodes CDR1 LNHDA and CDR2 SQIVND (reference sequence). The CDR3 is 17 residues long. The V gene end was trimmed by 6 bases and the J gene end by 6 bases; junction bases not matched to a gene: 14. The CDR3 sequence is CASSRSRDRVLAGELFF. For the CDR3, the DNA is TGTGCCAGTAGCCGATCCAGGGACAGGGTTCTCGCCGGGGAGCTGTTTTTT.

At least ten counts were recorded for this clonotype. The J gene is TRBJ2-3, the V gene TRBV20-1, with D possibly called TRBD1 or TRBD2 (5 bases each). Looked up from germline, CDR1 is DFQATT and CDR2 is SNEGSKA (reference sequence). The V gene lost 6 bases and the J gene lost 0 bases, with 7 bases spanning the gap. The CDR3 sequence is 12 residues long. Here the CDR3 DNA reads TGCAGTGCCTGGGACAGCACAGATACGCAGTATTTT. Amino acid sequence: CSAWDSTDTQYF.

As to this clonotype: This could be a read error, since a much larger clone is one nucleotide away. V usage is TRBV7-8 and J usage is TRBJ2-7; either TRBD1 or TRBD2 may fit D (5 bases each). The CDR3 consists of 14 residues. The germline V gene encodes CDR1 SGHVS and CDR2 FQNEAQ. In DNA form, the CDR3 reads TGTGCCAGCAGCTTAGGGGGGTCGATGTACGAGCAGCACTTC. It translates to CASSLGGSMYEQHF.